Listed below are T cell receptor beta chains from one sample, sequenced in a study of T cells in Graves' hyperthyroidism and ophthalmopathy. A single record per CDR3 protein comes from TCRdb applying MiXCR to the multiplex PCR reads. Of about 460,000 distinct CDR3 sequences detected, 22% appear once; the ten largest clones hold around 50%. Material for sequencing was blood. The origin of the receptors is a woman between 65 and 79 years old with Graves' ophthalmopathy. Each CDR3 is given with its conserved first and last residue. Each record gives: J gene, V gene, clone size, D gene, CDR3 protein, CDR3 DNA. A D gene is named only where the DNA matches it firmly. Size tells how often a clone was seen (once, few, many) or the class of an expanded clone, and some rows leave it out.

TRBJ1-5	TRBV30	.	.	CAWSVGGGGQPQHF	TGTGCCTGGAGTGTAGGAGGGGGTGGTCAGCCCCAGCATTTT
TRBJ2-1	TRBV19	.	TRBD1	CASGGHRGLYNEQFF	TGTGCCAGCGGGGGGCACAGGGGGCTGTACAATGAGCAGTTCTTC
TRBJ2-3	TRBV27	.	.	CASRFSADTQYF	TGTGCCAGCAGATTTAGTGCAGATACGCAGTATTTT
TRBJ2-2	TRBV11-1	few	TRBD2	CASRRTSGDLNTGELFF	TGTGCCAGCAGACGGACTAGCGGGGACTTGAACACCGGGGAGCTGTTTTTT
TRBJ2-1	TRBV5-1	few	.	CASSGRQGTNNEQFF	TGCGCCAGCTCCGGCCGGCAGGGAACAAACAATGAGCAGTTCTTC
TRBJ2-3	TRBV12-3/TRBV12-4	.	.	CASSPRLERADTQYF	TGTGCCAGCAGTCCGCGACTGGAGAGAGCAGATACGCAGTATTTT
TRBJ1-2	TRBV19	.	.	CASSIIGTQGYYGYTF	TGTGCCAGTAGTATTATCGGGACACAGGGATACTATGGCTACACCTTC
TRBJ2-2	TRBV20-1	.	.	CSARGTNRVTGELFF	TGCAGTGCTAGAGGGACTAACAGGGTTACCGGGGAGCTGTTTTTT
TRBJ1-2	TRBV20-1	few	.	CSARGSTGNYGYTF	TGCAGTGCCAGAGGAAGTACAGGGAACTATGGCTACACCTTC
TRBJ1-2	TRBV7-9	few	.	CASSLGGGVGYGYTF	TGTGCCAGCAGCTTGGGGGGCGGGGTGGGGTATGGCTACACCTTC
TRBJ1-2	TRBV5-1	few	TRBD1	CASSLITGGLGYTF	TGCGCCAGCAGCTTGATTACAGGGGGCCTTGGCTACACCTTC
TRBJ2-1	TRBV5-1	few	TRBD2	CASSWGTSGNNEQFF	TGCGCCAGCAGCTGGGGGACTAGCGGGAACAATGAGCAGTTCTTC
TRBJ1-3	TRBV5-1	few	.	CASSLGSGNTIYF	TGCGCCAGCAGCTTGGGTAGTGGAAACACCATATATTTT
TRBJ1-5	TRBV6-1	.	.	CASSTPGTTQPQHF	TGTGCCAGCAGTACCCCCGGGACCACCCAGCCCCAGCATTTT
TRBJ1-5	TRBV6-1	few	.	CASMEGAQPQHF	TGTGCCAGCATGGAGGGTGCGCAGCCCCAGCATTTT